This T cell receptor (beta chain) originates from a study of shared clonotypes between healthy human individuals. Findings and caveats of the study: What limited the represented genetic and exposure-history diversity was the small number of donors. Clonotype sharing among donors likely depends on sequencing depth.

The CDR3 has 15 amino acids. The V gene's germline CDR1 is SGHAT and CDR2 FQNNGV. J gave up 4 bases and V 4 bases, and 9 bases lay outside the gene matches. Points on this clone: Its specificity is unknown.

Authors' methods: Without quality scores, immunoSEQ junctional reads could not be filtered like full-length reads. Using immunoSEQ multiplex PCR, the repertoire was profiled, and TCRdb retains in-frame clones only, with some absent. V and J calls and clone size are given by that table; D and trimming were obtained from the DNA. This sample has about 1.5 million clones; around 98% occur once, and the top ten carry about 0.45%. This chain uses TRBV11-2 with TRBJ2-7; 8 bases are a match to TRBD2. The sequencing input was naive CD4+ T cells sorted from blood. Subset described: CD45RA+ positively selected. The receptor comes from a man in his thirties or forties in good health. The CDR3 here is CASSSAGGRRYEQYF. CDR3 nucleotides: TGTGCCAGCAGCTCCGCGGGCGGGAGGAGGTACGAGCAGTACTTC.